The present entry profiles one T cell receptor beta chain with its context. The antigen remains undetermined. Libraries were prepared by immunoSEQ multiplex PCR; TCRdb keeps only in-frame clonotypes and omits some of them. This sample has some 68,000 clones; around 72% occur once, and the top ten carry less than 5%. This specimen comes from a study of vaccination effects on CD4 cells after COVID-19. Study-wide results and caveats: Infection- and vaccine-induced clones contracted markedly late after vaccination.

Trimming removed 7 bases at V and 11 bases at J, with 23 bases between. Germline CDR1 is MNHEY and CDR2 is SVGAGI. There are 14 residues in the CDR3. Using viral peptide pools, the ViraFEST assay grew out antigen-specific CD4+ T cells prior to sequencing. Following culture for about 11 days, CD4+ T cells were isolated. Having tested negative for nucleocapsid antibodies, the vaccine recipients showed no prior SARS-CoV-2 infection. A density of roughly 2 million PBMC per well was used; these cells were cultured with roughly 10 IU/ml IL-2 and roughly 9.5 ug/ml peptides. The source material was CD4+ T cells from PBMCs cultured with HCoV-OC43 spike peptides, sampled before COVID-19 vaccination. Subset: HCoV-OC43 spike overlapping peptide pool stimulation. The chain employs TRBV6-5 and TRBJ1-2; possible D gene TRBD1, 6 bases. This TCR was sampled from a human donor who received a COVID-19 vaccine. The DNA for the CDR3 is TGTGCCAGCACCGAGACAGGCGGGAGGCTCGGATACACCTTC. This sequence encodes CASTETGGRLGYTF.